These T cell receptor beta chains were read from a single sample in a study of post-analysis software for immune sequencing data. TCRdb reprocessed the PCR reads with MiXCR, giving one entry per CDR3 protein. The sample yields about 760,000 distinct CDR3 sequences, 25% to 30% seen once. The specimen was blood. The receptors come from a girl aged 5-17 years with multiple sclerosis. Each CDR3 is given with its conserved first and last residue. Each record gives: V gene, clone size, D gene, J gene, CDR3 DNA, CDR3 protein. A D gene is named only where the DNA matches it firmly. A clone size is listed for some rows: how often the clone was seen (once, few, many), or a class if it is expanded.

TRBV7-2,-,TRBD1,TRBJ1-4,TGTGCCAGCAGCAAGGACAGGGGTACCTTTAATGAAAAACTGTTTTTT,CASSKDRGTFNEKLFF
TRBV20-1,-,-,TRBJ1-4,TGCAGTGCTAGAGCGGGAGTCGCAACTAATGAAAAACTGTTTTTT,CSARAGVATNEKLFF
TRBV29-1,-,-,TRBJ1-5,TGCAGCGTTATAACAGGGCGCGGGGGCAATCAGCCCCAGCATTTT,CSVITGRGGNQPQHF
TRBV20-1,-,TRBD2,TRBJ2-7,TGCAGTGCTAGTCGGGAGGTCGGCGAGCAGTACTTC,CSASREVGEQYF
TRBV6-2/TRBV6-3,-,-,TRBJ2-2,TGTGCCAGCAGTTACTTACAGGCGAACACCGGGGAGCTGTTTTTT,CASSYLQANTGELFF
TRBV7-7,-,-,TRBJ2-5,TGTGCTAGCAGCTCACTTAGAGGGCCGAAGGAGACCCAGTACTTC,CASSSLRGPKETQYF
TRBV29-1,few,-,TRBJ2-7,TGCAGCGTTGTCGAGACTGTCTCCTACGAGCAGTACTTC,CSVVETVSYEQYF
TRBV27,many,-,TRBJ2-7,TGTGCCAGCAGTTTATTATGGGGAGATGAGCAGTACTTC,CASSLLWGDEQYF
TRBV19,-,-,TRBJ1-2,TGTGCCAGTAGTTATAAGGCGGATCTTAACTATGGCTACACCTTC,CASSYKADLNYGYTF
TRBV20-1,few,TRBD2,TRBJ2-1,TGCAGTGCTAGAGGGGAAACTAGCGGGGGTTACAATGAGCAGTTCTTC,CSARGETSGGYNEQFF
TRBV6-5,-,TRBD1,TRBJ1-2,TGTGCCAGCAGTTCCAGGACAGGGTCAGGTGGCTACACCTTC,CASSSRTGSGGYTF
TRBV7-7,-,-,TRBJ2-5,TGTGCCAGCAGCACCGACAGTCAAGAGACCCAGTACTTC,CASSTDSQETQYF
TRBV10-3,few,-,TRBJ1-4,TGTGCCATCAGGAAATCGGGGGGAGATGAAAAACTGTTTTTT,CAIRKSGGDEKLFF
TRBV10-3,few,-,TRBJ2-4,TGTGCCATCAGTGAACAGGGCGCAGGAAGCATTCAGTACTTC,CAISEQGAGSIQYF
TRBV4-3,-,TRBD2,TRBJ2-1,TGCGCCAGCAGCCAAGGGTCTAGCGGGAGCGTAAATGAGCAGTTCTTC,CASSQGSSGSVNEQFF
TRBV6-2/TRBV6-3,few,-,TRBJ2-5,TGTGCCAGCAGTTACTTGGCGGGTTCGGAGACCCAGTACTTC,CASSYLAGSETQYF
TRBV6-1,many,TRBD2,TRBJ2-5,TGTGCCAGCAGCAGCGGGAGTCGGTCCCAGCAGTACTTC,CASSSGSRSQQYF
TRBV19,-,TRBD1,TRBJ2-5,TGTGCCAGTAGTAACTGGACAGGTCGGGAGACCCAGTACTTC,CASSNWTGRETQYF
TRBV5-1,-,-,TRBJ1-2,TGCGCCAGCAGCTTGGCGGCAGGTCTTGGGGGCGATGGCTACACCTTC,CASSLAAGLGGDGYTF
TRBV5-1,few,-,TRBJ2-4,TGCGCCAGCAGTCGGGACGGTAACATTCAGTACTTC,CASSRDGNIQYF
TRBV20-1,-,TRBD2,TRBJ2-7,TGCGGTGCTAGAGCTCACCTTGGGTCTAGCGGTTACGAGCAGTACTTC,CGARAHLGSSGYEQYF
TRBV7-2,-,TRBD2,TRBJ2-2,TGTGCCAGCAGGACTAGCGGGGGGGCCGGGGAGCTGTTTTTT,CASRTSGGAGELFF
TRBV24-1,-,-,TRBJ2-5,TGTGCCACCAGTGCCTGGGTGAGGGGCCAAGAGACCCAGTACTTC,CATSAWVRGQETQYF
TRBV6-1,-,-,TRBJ1-6,TGTGCCAGCAGGTTCGAGGGGCAGAATTCACCCCTCCACTTT,CASRFEGQNSPLHF
TRBV28,few,-,TRBJ1-4,TGTGCCAGCCGGGGGGTAAATGAAAAACTGTTTTTT,CASRGVNEKLFF
TRBV7-9,-,-,TRBJ1-1,TGTGCCAGCAGCTTAGCGCTAACAGCGGGAGCTTTCTTT,CASSLALTAGAFF
TRBV2,-,-,TRBJ2-7,TGTGCCACCACTATAAACTCCTACGAGCAGTACTTC,CATTINSYEQYF